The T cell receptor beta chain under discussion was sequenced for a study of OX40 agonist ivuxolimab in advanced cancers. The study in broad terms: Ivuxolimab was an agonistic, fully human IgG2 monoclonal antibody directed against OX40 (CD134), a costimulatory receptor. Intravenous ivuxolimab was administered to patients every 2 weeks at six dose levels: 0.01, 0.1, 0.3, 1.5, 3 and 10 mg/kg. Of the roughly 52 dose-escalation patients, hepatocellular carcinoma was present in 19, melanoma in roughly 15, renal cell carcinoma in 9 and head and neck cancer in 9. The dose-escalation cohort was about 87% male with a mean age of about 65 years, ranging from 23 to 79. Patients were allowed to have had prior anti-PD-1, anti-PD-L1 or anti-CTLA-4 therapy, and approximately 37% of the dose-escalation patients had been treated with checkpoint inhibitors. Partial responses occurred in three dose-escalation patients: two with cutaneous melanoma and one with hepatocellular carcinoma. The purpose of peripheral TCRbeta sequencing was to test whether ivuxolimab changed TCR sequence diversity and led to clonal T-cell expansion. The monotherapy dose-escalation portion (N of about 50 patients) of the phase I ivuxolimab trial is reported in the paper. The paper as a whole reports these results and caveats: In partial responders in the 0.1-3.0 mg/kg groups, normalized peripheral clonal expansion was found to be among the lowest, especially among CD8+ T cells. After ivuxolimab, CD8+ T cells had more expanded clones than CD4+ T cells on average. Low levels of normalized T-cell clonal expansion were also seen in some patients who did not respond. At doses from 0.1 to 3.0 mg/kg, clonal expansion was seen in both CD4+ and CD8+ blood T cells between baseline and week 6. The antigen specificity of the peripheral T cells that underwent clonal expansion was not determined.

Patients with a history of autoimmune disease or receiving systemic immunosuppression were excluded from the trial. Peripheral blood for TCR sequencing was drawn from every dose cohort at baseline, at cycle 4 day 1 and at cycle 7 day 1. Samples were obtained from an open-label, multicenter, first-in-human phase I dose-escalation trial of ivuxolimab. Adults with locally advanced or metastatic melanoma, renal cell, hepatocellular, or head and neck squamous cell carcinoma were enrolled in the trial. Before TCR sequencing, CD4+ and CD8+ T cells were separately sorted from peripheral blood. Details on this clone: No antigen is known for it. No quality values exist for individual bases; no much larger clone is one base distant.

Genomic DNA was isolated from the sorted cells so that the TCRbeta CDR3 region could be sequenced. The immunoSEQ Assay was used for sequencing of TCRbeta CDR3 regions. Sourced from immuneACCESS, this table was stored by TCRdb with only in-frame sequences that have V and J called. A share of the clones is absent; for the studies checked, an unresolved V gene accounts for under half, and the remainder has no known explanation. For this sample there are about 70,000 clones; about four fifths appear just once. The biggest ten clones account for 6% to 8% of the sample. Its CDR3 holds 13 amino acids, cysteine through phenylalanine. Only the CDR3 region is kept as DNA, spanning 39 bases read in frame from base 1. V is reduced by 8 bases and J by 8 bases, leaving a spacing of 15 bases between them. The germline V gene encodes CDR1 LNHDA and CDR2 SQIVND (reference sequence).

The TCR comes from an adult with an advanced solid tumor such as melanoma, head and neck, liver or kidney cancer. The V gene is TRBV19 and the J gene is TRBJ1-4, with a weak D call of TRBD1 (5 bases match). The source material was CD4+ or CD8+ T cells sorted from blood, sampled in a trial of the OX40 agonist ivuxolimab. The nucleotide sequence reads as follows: TGTGCCAGTGTCGGGGGGTCGAGGGAAAAACTGTTTTTT. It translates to CASVGGSREKLFF.